The sequence of this TCR beta chain was determined in a study of PD-L1 blockade in urothelial cancer. Urothelial carcinoma, locally advanced or metastatic, affected the patients. Clones were read by immunoSEQ multiplex PCR, and TCRdb kept only the in-frame ones, dropping some. This sample carries more than 45,000 clones, approximately 84% of them seen once, and the ten largest clones take 16%. V was trimmed by 1 base and J by 1 base, leaving 13 bases between them. The CDR3 has 15 residues. Germline V gene lookup returns CDR1 SQVTM and CDR2 ANQGSEA. The sequence was obtained from a man aged 60-69 years with urothelial cancer. The specimen comprised PBMCs, sampled around atezolizumab (anti-PD-L1) treatment. The chain recombines TRBV29-1 with TRBJ1-1; D unclear. CDR3 residues: CSVEAYGSKNTEAFF. CDR3 nucleotide sequence: TGCAGCGTTGAAGCTTACGGGTCTAAGAACACTGAAGCTTTCTTT. Complete variable domain (other parts from reference TRBV29-1 and TRBJ1-1): SAVISQKPSRDICQRGTSLTIQCQVDSQVTMMFWYRQQPGQSLTLIATANQGSEATYESGFVIDKFPISRPNLTFSTLTVSNMSPEDSSIYLCSVEAYGSKNTEAFFGQGTRLTVV.